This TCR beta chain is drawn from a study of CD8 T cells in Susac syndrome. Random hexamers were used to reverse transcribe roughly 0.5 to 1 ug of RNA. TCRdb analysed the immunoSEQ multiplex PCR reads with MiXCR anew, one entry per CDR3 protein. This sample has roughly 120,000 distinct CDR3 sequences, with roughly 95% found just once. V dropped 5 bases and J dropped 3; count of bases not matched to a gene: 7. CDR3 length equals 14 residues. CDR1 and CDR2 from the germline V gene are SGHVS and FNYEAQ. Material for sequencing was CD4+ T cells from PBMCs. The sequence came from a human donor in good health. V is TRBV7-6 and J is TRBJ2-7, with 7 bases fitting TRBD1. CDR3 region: CASSHLGQIYEQYF. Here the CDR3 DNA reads TGTGCCAGCAGCCATTTGGGACAGATCTACGAGCAGTACTTC.